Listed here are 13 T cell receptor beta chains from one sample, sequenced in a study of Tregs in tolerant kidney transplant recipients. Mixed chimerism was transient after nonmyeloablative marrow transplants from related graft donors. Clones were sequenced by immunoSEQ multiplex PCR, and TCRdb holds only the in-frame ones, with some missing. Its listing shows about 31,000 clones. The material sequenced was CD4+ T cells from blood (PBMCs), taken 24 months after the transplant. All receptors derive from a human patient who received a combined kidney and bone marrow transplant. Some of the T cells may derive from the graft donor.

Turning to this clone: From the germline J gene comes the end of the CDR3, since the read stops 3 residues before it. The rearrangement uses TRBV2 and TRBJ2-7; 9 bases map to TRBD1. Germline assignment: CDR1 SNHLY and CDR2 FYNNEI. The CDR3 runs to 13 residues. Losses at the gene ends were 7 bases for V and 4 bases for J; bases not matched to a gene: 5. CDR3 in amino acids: CASTGTGLYEQYF. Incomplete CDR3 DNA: TGTGCCAGCACCGGGACAGGGCTTTACGAG.

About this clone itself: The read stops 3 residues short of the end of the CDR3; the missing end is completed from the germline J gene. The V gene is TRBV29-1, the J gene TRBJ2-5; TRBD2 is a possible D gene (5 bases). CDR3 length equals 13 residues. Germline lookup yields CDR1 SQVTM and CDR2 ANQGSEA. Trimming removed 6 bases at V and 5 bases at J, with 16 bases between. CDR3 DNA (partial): TGCAGCGTGGAAAGGTCCGGGGTCGAGACC. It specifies CSVERSGVET. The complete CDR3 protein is CSVERSGVETQYF.

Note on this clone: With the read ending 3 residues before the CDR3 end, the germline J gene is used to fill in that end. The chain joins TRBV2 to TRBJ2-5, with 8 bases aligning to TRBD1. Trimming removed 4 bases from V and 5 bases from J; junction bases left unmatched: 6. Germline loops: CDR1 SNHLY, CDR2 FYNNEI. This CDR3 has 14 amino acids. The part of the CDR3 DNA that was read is TGTGCCAGCAGTGTTCAGGGGGCTTGGGAGACC. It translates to CASSVQGAWET. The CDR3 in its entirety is CASSVQGAWETQYF.

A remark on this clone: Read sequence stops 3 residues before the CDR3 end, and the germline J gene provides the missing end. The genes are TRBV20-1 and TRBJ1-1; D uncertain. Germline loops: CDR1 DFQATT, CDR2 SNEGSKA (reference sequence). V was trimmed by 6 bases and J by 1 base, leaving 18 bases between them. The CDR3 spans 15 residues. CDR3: CSARPGAGWNTEAFF. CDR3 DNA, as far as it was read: TGCAGTGCCCGGCCAGGTGCGGGGTGGAACACTGAA.

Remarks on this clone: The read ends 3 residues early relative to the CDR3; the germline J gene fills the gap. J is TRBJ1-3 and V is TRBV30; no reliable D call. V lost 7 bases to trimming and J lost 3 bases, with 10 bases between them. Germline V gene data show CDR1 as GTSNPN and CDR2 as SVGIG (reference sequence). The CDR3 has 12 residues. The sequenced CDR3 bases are TGTGCCTTCTGGTTAGATGGAAACACC. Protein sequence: CAFWLDGNT. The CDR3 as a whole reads CAFWLDGNTIYF.

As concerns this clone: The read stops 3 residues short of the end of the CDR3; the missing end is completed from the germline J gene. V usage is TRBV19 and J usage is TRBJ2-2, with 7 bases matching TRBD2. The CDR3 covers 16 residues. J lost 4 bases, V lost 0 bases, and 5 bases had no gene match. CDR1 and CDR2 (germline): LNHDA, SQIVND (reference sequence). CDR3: CASSIELAVLTGELFF. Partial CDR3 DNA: TGTGCCAGTAGTATAGAGCTAGCGGTCCTCACCGGGGAG.

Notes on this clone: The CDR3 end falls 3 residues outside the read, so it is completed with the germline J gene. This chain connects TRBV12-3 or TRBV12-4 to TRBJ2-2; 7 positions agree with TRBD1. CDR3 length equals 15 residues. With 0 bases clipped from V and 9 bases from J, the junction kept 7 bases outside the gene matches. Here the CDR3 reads CASSLAGTAGRELFF. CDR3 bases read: TGTGCCAGCAGTTTAGCCGGGACAGCCGGGAGGGAG.

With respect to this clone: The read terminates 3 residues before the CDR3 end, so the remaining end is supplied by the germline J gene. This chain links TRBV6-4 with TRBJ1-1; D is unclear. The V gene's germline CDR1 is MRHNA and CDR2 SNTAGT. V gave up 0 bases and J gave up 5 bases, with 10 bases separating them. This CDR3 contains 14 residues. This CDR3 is CASSDSNSRTEAFF. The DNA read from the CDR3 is TGTGCCAGCAGTGACTCAAACAGTCGGACTGAA.

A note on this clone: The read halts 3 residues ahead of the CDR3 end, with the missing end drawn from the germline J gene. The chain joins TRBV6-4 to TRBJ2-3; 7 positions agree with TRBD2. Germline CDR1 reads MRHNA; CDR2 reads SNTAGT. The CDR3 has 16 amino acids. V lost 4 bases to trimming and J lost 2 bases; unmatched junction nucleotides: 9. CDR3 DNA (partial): TGTGCCAGCAGTGTCGAGGGGACTACTGACACAGATACG. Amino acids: CASSVEGTTDTDT. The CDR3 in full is CASSVEGTTDTDTQYF.

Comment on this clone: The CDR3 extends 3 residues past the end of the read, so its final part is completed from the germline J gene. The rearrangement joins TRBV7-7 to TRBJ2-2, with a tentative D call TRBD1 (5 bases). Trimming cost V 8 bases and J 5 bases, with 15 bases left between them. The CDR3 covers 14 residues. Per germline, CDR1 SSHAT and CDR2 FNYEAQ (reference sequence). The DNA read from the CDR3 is TGTGCCAGCGCCAAGGACATCGTTACCGGGGAG. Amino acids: CASAKDIVTGE. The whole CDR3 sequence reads CASAKDIVTGELFF.

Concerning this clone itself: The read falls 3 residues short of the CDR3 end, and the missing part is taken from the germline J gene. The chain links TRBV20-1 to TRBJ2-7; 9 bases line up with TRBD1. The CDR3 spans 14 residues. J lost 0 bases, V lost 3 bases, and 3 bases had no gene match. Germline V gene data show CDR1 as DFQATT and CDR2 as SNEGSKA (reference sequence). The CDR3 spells CSARKGQGSYEQYF. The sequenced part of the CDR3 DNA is TGCAGTGCTAGGAAGGGACAGGGCTCCTACGAG.

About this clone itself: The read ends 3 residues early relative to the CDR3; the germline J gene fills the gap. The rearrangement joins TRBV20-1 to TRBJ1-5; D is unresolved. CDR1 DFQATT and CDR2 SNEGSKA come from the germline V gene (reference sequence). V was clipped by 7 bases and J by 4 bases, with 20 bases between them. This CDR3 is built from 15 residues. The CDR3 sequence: CSVGRRAFGNQPQHF. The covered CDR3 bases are TGCAGTGTAGGTAGGAGGGCGTTTGGTAATCAGCCC.

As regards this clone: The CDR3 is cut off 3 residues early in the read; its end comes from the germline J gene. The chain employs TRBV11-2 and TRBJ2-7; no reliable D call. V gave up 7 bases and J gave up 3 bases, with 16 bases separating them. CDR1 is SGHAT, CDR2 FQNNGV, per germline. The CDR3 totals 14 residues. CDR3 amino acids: CASTLAPQFYEQYF. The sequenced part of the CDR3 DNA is TGTGCCAGCACCCTCGCTCCGCAGTTCTACGAG.